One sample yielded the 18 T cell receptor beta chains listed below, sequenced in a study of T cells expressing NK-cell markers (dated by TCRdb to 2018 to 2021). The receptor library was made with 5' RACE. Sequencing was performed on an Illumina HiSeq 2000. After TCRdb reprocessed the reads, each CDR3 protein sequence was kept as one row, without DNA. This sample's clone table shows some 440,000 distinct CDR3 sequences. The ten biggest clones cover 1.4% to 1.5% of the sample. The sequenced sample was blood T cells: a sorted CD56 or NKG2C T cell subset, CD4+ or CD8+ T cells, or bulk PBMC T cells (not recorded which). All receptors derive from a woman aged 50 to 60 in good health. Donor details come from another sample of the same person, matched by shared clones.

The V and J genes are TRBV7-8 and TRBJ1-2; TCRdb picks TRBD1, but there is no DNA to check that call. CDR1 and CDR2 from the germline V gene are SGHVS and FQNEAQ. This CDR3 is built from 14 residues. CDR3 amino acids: CASSPRTGTRGYTF.

This CDR3 reads CASSFGVFEQYF. The chain links TRBV7-8 to TRBJ2-7. The CDR3 runs to 12 residues. Germline CDR1 is SGHVS and CDR2 is FQNEAQ.

The CDR3 protein is CASSYSNRLNTEAFF. This chain uses TRBV6-2 or TRBV6-3 with TRBJ1-1. The CDR3 has 15 residues. CDR1 is MNHEY, CDR2 SVGEGT, per germline.

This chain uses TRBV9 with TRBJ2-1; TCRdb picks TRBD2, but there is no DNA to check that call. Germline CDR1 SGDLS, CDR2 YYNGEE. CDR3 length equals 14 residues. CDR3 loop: CASSQGLIEIEQFF.

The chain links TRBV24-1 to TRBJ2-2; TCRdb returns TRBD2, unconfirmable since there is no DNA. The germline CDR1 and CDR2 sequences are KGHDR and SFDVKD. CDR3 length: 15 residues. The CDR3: CATSGTSGRTGELFF.

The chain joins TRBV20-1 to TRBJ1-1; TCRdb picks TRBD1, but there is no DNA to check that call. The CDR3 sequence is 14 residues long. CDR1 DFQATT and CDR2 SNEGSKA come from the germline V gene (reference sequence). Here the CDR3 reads CSAPGQGVRTEAFF.

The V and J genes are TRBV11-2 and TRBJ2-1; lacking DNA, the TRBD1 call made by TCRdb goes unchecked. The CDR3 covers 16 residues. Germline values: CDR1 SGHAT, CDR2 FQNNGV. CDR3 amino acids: CASSSLHGQGYNEQFF. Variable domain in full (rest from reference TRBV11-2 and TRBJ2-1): EAGVAQSPRYKIIEKRQSVAFWCNPISGHATLYWYQQILGQGPKLLIQFQNNGVVDDSQLPKDRFSAERLKGVDSTLKIQPAKLEDSAVYLCASSSLHGQGYNEQFFGPGTRLTVL.

CDR3: CASSPYIAYTQYF. This rearrangement joins TRBV4-2 to TRBJ2-3. The CDR3 extends over 13 amino acids. Germline V gives CDR1 LGHNA, CDR2 YNFKEQ.

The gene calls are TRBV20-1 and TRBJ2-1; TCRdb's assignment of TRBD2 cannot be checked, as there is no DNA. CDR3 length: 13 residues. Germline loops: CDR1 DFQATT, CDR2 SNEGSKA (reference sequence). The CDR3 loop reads CSARSGSRYEQFF.

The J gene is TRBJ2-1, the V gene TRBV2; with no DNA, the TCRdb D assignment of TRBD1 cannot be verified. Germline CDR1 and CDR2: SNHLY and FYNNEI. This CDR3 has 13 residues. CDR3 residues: CASTTPQGVSKFF.

CDR3 protein: CASRLGQGWDNQPQHF. The chain employs TRBV19 and TRBJ1-5; TCRdb proposes TRBD1, but this gene call is untestable without DNA. This CDR3 contains 16 residues. Germline V gene sequence: CDR1 LNHDA, CDR2 SQIVND (reference sequence).

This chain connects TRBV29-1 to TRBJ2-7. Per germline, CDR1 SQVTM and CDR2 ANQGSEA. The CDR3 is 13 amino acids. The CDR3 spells CSVGRTGAYEQYF.

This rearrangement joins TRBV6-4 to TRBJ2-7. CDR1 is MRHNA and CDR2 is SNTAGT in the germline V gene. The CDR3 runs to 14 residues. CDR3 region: CASRLTSHSYEQYF.

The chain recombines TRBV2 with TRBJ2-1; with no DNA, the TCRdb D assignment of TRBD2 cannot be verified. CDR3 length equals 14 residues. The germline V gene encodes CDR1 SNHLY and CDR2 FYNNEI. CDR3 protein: CASILAVLSNEQFF.

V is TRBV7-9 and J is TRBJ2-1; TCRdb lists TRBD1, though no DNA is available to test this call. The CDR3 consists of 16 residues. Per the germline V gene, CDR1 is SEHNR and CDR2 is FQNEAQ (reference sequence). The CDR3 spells CASSLPPGGLYNEQFF.

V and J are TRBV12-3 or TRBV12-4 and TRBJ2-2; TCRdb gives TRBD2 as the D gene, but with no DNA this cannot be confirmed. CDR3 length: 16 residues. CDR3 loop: CASSLSGTRVSGELFF.

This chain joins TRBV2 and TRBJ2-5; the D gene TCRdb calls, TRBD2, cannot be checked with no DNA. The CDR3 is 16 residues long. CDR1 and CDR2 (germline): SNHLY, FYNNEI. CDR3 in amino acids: CASSYGTRSAQETQYF.

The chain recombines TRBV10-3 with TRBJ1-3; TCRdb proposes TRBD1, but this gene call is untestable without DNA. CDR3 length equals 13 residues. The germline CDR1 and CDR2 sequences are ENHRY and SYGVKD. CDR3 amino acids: CAAKQGAGNTIYF.